This T cell receptor (beta chain) was captured in a study of cytomegalovirus exposure and HLA in healthy donors. The study's findings and limits: High sensitivity and specificity were reportedly achieved when the classifier diagnosed cytomegalovirus status. Later work found most CMV-associated TCR beta chains apparently HLA-restricted. In a later analysis, compared with equally common non-associated chains, HLA-associated beta chains were more expanded.

CDR3 length: 17 residues. Germline CDR1 WNHNN, CDR2 SYGVQD (reference sequence). V shed 0 bases and J 7 bases; nucleotides not matched to a gene: 7. The primer mix had 60 Vbeta and 13 Jbeta primers. Only in-frame clones appear in the TCRdb table, and some are missing; sequencing was by immunoSEQ multiplex PCR. The data show about 130,000 clones, roughly 80% seen once. Note on this clone: Antigen unknown.

The specimen sequenced was PBMCs. This clonotype was sampled from a young man in good health and CMV-seropositive. The J gene is TRBJ2-1, the V gene TRBV10-1; 12 bases are shared with TRBD2. The CDR3 nucleotides read TGCGCCAGCAGTGAGTCGGCTAGCGGGGGGGATTGGAATGAGCAGTTCTTC. Its protein product is CASSESASGGDWNEQFF.